The T cell receptor beta chain described here comes from a study of T cells in tumors after PD-1 blockade (dated by TCRdb to between 2018 and 2020). At the level of the whole study: Exclusion criteria were prior checkpoint blockade, use of systemic immunosuppressants, or recent radiotherapy or other anti-cancer therapy within 4 weeks. Ongoing daily vismodegib 150 mg was also given to a subset of patients during anti-PD-1 treatment. On average, peripheral blood samples yielded under 45,000 unique clonotypes and roughly 100,000 TCR templates (range roughly 24,679-290,000). Patients were treated with either pembrolizumab 200 mg every 3 weeks or cemiplimab 350 mg every 2 weeks. Paired single-cell RNA and TCR sequencing was performed on site-matched tumors from BCC or SCC patients before and after anti-PD-1 therapy. RECIST version 1.1 was used to assess clinical response. To compare clonotypes in blood and tumor, bulk TCR sequencing was done on about 9 peripheral blood samples taken from a handful of patients.

According to the study, the label for this sample's time point signals: before anti-PD-1 therapy. Genomic DNA extracted from tumor biopsies or peripheral blood was used for bulk TCRbeta sequencing, with input ranging from roughly 616 ng to 6,004 ng. All patients had histologically proven advanced or metastatic basal or squamous cell carcinoma and were poor candidates for surgical resection. The basal cell carcinoma cohort was made up of roughly eleven patients, and bulk tumor TCR sequencing was performed for 7 or 8 of these patients. The investigation overall reported the following: The source of novel T cell clones was not identified and could include lymphoid organs or rare unexpanded clones within the tumor or its periphery. Approximately 38% of the TCR clonotypes from tumors also showed up in blood, and some novel exhausted tumor clones were present in pre-treatment blood, which suggests peripheral recruitment.

The immunoSEQ platform was used for deep TCRbeta sequencing. The study's own analysis went as follows. Only productive rearrangements were exported from the immunoSEQ Analyzer for further analysis. T cell phenotypes were assigned to bulk TCRbeta clonotypes by matching the clonotypes to single-cell RNA+TCR-seq clones with the same TCRbeta sequence. Using bulk TCR sequencing data, clone enrichment in tumor was calculated by dividing a clone's tumor frequency by the same clone's PBMC frequency. GLIPH was used to sort TCRs into specificity groups, which are clusters of distinct TCRs that likely recognize common antigens through shared CDR3 motifs. Entries here come from immuneACCESS through TCRdb and include only in-frame sequences with V and J called. Some clones fail to appear in such tables; in the studies checked, an unresolved V gene covers under half of the shortfall, and the cause of the remainder is unknown. For V, J and clone size, that table is used; D and trimming come from the DNA. This sample comprises about 59,000 clones, about four fifths of them detected only once. Around 15% of the sample lies in the top ten.

As to this clone: Its cognate antigen has yet to be identified. Base-call qualities are not available, and no considerably larger clone is one nucleotide away.

Trimming removed 3 bases from V and 1 base from J; the gene matches leave 5 bases unexplained. The CDR3 measures 18 amino acids from cysteine to phenylalanine. Only CDR3 DNA is held: 54 bases, read in frame from base 1. Reading the germline V gene gives CDR1 SGHTS and CDR2 YDEGEE. The sequence was collected from a human donor with basal cell carcinoma. The sample here was PBMCs, taken before anti-PD-1 treatment. In this chain, TRBV5-8 is recombined with TRBJ2-1; 15 of the junction bases match TRBD2. The CDR3 protein is CASSSWTSGGASYNEQFF. At the DNA level, the sequence is TGTGCCAGCAGCTCCTGGACTAGCGGGGGGGCTTCCTACAATGAGCAGTTCTTC.